This T cell receptor (beta chain) stems from a study of B cell selection in AIRE deficiency. Study results and limitations: CDR3s were shorter in shared Treg sequences, reflecting few non-templated nucleotide insertions. TCRbeta-only data showed under 45% of shared healthy Treg sequences in healthy Tconv. Tconv and Treg cells from AIRE-deficient patients resembled healthy donors in TCRBV usage, CDR3 length and diversity.

Authors' processing steps: Some 120,000 patient and approximately 140,000 healthy donor in-frame TCRbeta sequences came from conventional T cells. Only in-frame clones appear in the TCRdb table, and some are missing; sequencing was by immunoSEQ multiplex PCR. V, J and clone size are those of that table, while D and trimming were read from the DNA. The profile covers 20,000 to 25,000 clones, with 97% appearing a single time and less than 0.4% taken by the ten largest. CD4+CD127+ cells were sorted as the conventional CD4 T cells. Comments on this clone: Its specificity is unknown.

V gave up 4 bases and J gave up 0 bases, with 15 bases separating them. Germline CDR1 is SQVTM and CDR2 is ANQGSEA. This CDR3 has 15 residues. Sequencing was done on a sample of conventional CD4+ T cells sorted from PBMCs. The V call is TRBV29-1, the J call TRBJ1-1, with D perhaps matching TRBD1 (6 bases). The TCR originated in a human donor with AIRE deficiency. DNA of the CDR3: TGCAGCGTTGTAGTTTTGGGGGCCTTGAACACTGAAGCTTTCTTT. Protein: CSVVVLGALNTEAFF. Supplemented by reference TRBV29-1 and TRBJ1-1, the full variable domain reads SAVISQKPSRDICQRGTSLTIQCQVDSQVTMMFWYRQQPGQSLTLIATANQGSEATYESGFVIDKFPISRPNLTFSTLTVSNMSPEDSSIYLCSVVVLGALNTEAFFGQGTRLTVV.